This is a list of T cell receptor beta chains from one sample in a study of cytomegalovirus exposure and HLA in healthy donors. Sequencing was performed with immunoSEQ multiplex PCR; in TCRdb, only in-frame clones are kept and a portion is missing. This sample's table reports roughly 150,000 clones. Sequenced: PBMCs. The origin of the receptors is a woman aged 45-59 years in good health and CMV-seronegative. CDR3s include the opening cysteine and the closing phenylalanine or tryptophan. The D gene is left open where the match is weak.

cdr3_aa cdr3_nt cdr3_length v_call d_call j_call
CATGGELGRTYNEQFF TGTGCGACGGGCGGGGAACTAGGACGGACTTACAATGAGCAGTTCTTC 16 TRBV28 . TRBJ2-1
CASSLPSGNTIYF TGTGCCAGCAGTCTTCCCTCTGGAAACACCATATATTTT 13 TRBV28 . TRBJ1-3
CATSRVSGAGGNTIYF TGTGCCACCAGCAGAGTGTCAGGGGCAGGTGGAAACACCATATATTTT 16 TRBV15 . TRBJ1-3
CASSPMGQALYGYTF TGTGCCAGTAGTCCGATGGGACAGGCCCTCTATGGCTACACCTTC 15 TRBV19 TRBD1 TRBJ1-2
CASSPAGYDYGYTF TGTGCCAGCTCACCGGCAGGGTATGACTATGGCTACACCTTC 14 TRBV18 . TRBJ1-2
CASSYPGGTDTQYF TGTGCCAGCAGCTACCCAGGGGGCACAGATACGCAGTATTTT 14 TRBV7-6 . TRBJ2-3
CSVVRTGVNTGELFF TGCAGCGTTGTTCGGACAGGGGTAAACACCGGGGAGCTGTTTTTT 15 TRBV29-1 TRBD1 TRBJ2-2
CASGTAGTGFEQYF TGTGCCAGCGGGACCGCAGGGACAGGGTTCGAGCAGTACTTC 14 TRBV28 TRBD1 TRBJ2-7
CASGLVGLAGGPYEQFF TGTGCTAGTGGTTTGGTTGGACTAGCGGGAGGGCCGTATGAGCAGTTCTTC 17 TRBV12-5 TRBD2 TRBJ2-1
CASSLRREQPQHF TGTGCCAGCAGCCTTCGAAGGGAGCAGCCCCAGCATTTT 13 TRBV27 . TRBJ1-5
CASSLEGTSGTYEQYF TGTGCCAGCAGCTTAGAAGGGACTAGCGGGACCTACGAGCAGTACTTC 16 TRBV7-2 TRBD2 TRBJ2-7
CASSLGGRVEETQYF TGTGCCAGCAGCTTAGGTGGCAGGGTGGAAGAGACCCAGTACTTC 15 TRBV7-9 . TRBJ2-5
CALGGGTNTGELFF TGTGCCCTCGGGGGGGGAACCAACACCGGGGAGCTGTTTTTT 14 TRBV10-3 TRBD2 TRBJ2-2
CASSHPGQGAQQPQHF TGTGCCAGTAGTCATCCGGGACAGGGGGCTCAGCAGCCCCAGCATTTT 16 TRBV19 TRBD1 TRBJ1-5
CASSLAVTPETQYF TGTGCCAGCAGCTTGGCGGTCACCCCAGAGACCCAGTACTTC 14 TRBV5-4 . TRBJ2-5
CASSWTPSQLYGYTF TGTGCCAGCAGCTGGACACCCAGTCAGCTCTATGGCTACACCTTC 15 TRBV7-3 . TRBJ1-2
CASSPPGNTEAFF TGTGCCAGCTCACCACCCGGGAACACTGAAGCTTTCTTT 13 TRBV18 . TRBJ1-1
CASSQWALDSKETQYF TGCGCCAGCAGCCAATGGGCACTCGACAGCAAAGAGACCCAGTACTTC 16 TRBV4-1 . TRBJ2-5
CASSQGLAGAYEQYF TGTGCCAGCAGCCAAGGACTAGCGGGGGCCTACGAGCAGTACTTC 15 TRBV4-2 TRBD2 TRBJ2-7
CASSAWTSGDSYNEQFF TGTGCCAGCAGTGCTTGGACTAGCGGGGACTCCTACAATGAGCAGTTCTTC 17 TRBV28 TRBD2 TRBJ2-1
CASRSQTWEEKLFF TGTGCCAGCAGATCTCAGACGTGGGAGGAAAAACTGTTTTTT 14 TRBV2 . TRBJ1-4
CASRLGEEGEKLFF TGTGCCAGCCGTTTGGGCGAGGAGGGTGAAAAACTGTTTTTT 14 TRBV2 . TRBJ1-4
CASKTGTLNTEAFF TGTGCCAGCAAAACAGGGACGTTAAACACTGAAGCTTTCTTT 14 TRBV27 . TRBJ1-1
CASSPGRGVNYPEAFF TGTGCCAGTAGTCCCGGGAGGGGGGTGAATTACCCTGAAGCTTTCTTT 16 TRBV19 . TRBJ1-1
CATLTGGRFNEQYF TGTGCCACCTTAACAGGGGGACGATTCAACGAGCAGTACTTC 14 TRBV28 TRBD1 TRBJ2-7
CASSPPSGETQYF TGTGCCAGCAGCCCCCCTAGTGGAGAGACCCAGTACTTC 13 TRBV4-2 . TRBJ2-5
CASTASGNSYEQYF TGTGCCAGCACGGCTAGCGGTAACTCCTACGAGCAGTACTTC 14 TRBV7-6 TRBD2 TRBJ2-7
CASSLPRDRDETQYF TGTGCCAGCAGTCTGCCCCGGGACAGGGATGAGACCCAGTACTTC 15 TRBV28 TRBD1 TRBJ2-5
CASSPTGGRNTEAFF TGCGCCAGCTCCCCGACGGGTGGAAGGAACACTGAAGCTTTCTTT 15 TRBV5-1 . TRBJ1-1
CASSLRSTGTKVVDTQYF TGTGCCAGCAGCTTACGATCAACCGGGACTAAGGTGGTAGATACGCAGTATTTT 18 TRBV7-6 TRBD2 TRBJ2-3
CASRGAGTGSKPLHF TGTGCCAGCAGGGGGGCCGGGACAGGGAGTAAGCCCCTCCACTTT 15 TRBV6-1 TRBD1 TRBJ1-6
CASSLKEFGDTGELFF TGCGCCAGCAGCTTGAAAGAGTTTGGAGACACCGGGGAGCTGTTTTTT 16 TRBV5-1 . TRBJ2-2
CASSSSQGASSSNQPQHF TGTGCCAGCAGCTCTTCACAGGGGGCGAGTAGTAGCAATCAGCCCCAGCATTTT 18 TRBV7-8 TRBD1 TRBJ1-5
CASSQVASGSWADTQYF TGCGCCAGCAGCCAAGTGGCGAGCGGGAGTTGGGCAGATACGCAGTATTTT 17 TRBV4-3 TRBD2 TRBJ2-3
CASSPLQNSGGGSEQFF TGTGCCAGCAGCCCCCTGCAGAATAGCGGGGGGGGTAGTGAGCAGTTCTTC 17 TRBV7-2 TRBD2 TRBJ2-1
CASSLWGELFF TGTGCCAGCAGTTTATGGGGCGAACTGTTTTTT 11 TRBV28 . TRBJ1-4
CASSRLDSDTQYF TGCGCCAGCAGCCGACTAGACTCAGATACGCAGTATTTT 13 TRBV4-3 . TRBJ2-3
CASSPTWTGDNEQFF TGCGCCAGCAGCCCGACCTGGACAGGCGACAATGAGCAGTTCTTC 15 TRBV5-1 TRBD1 TRBJ2-1
CASSPPWTNENTEAFF TGTGCCAGCAGCCCCCCTTGGACAAACGAGAACACTGAAGCTTTCTTT 16 TRBV14 . TRBJ1-1
CASSFAWRRGDWAFF TGTGCCAGCAGTTTTGCCTGGAGGAGGGGTGATTGGGCTTTCTTT 15 TRBV28 . TRBJ1-1
CASSLRDTGELFF TGTGCCAGCAGCCTCCGCGACACCGGGGAGCTGTTTTTT 13 TRBV9 . TRBJ2-2
CASNGQGGNEQYF TGTGCCAGCAATGGACAGGGAGGAAACGAGCAGTACTTC 13 TRBV2 TRBD1 TRBJ2-7
CASSVGEGFYGYTF TGTGCCAGCAGCGTAGGGGAGGGGTTTTATGGCTACACCTTC 14 TRBV9 . TRBJ1-2
CASSRDSQETQYF TGTGCCAGCAGCCGGGACTCCCAAGAGACCCAGTACTTC 13 TRBV7-3 . TRBJ2-5
CASTPRLALASYEQYF TGTGCCAGCACCCCTAGGCTGGCTCTAGCCTCCTACGAGCAGTACTTC 16 TRBV5-8 . TRBJ2-7
CASSYGGRDEQYF TGTGCCAGCAGCTATGGGGGCCGGGACGAGCAGTACTTC 13 TRBV5-4 . TRBJ2-7
CASSFGELDTIYF TGTGCCAGCAGTTTCGGAGAGCTGGACACCATATATTTT 13 TRBV28 . TRBJ1-3
CASSSPEGERSSYNEQFF TGTGCCAGCAGCTCTCCCGAGGGGGAGCGGAGCTCCTACAATGAGCAGTTCTTC 18 TRBV7-2 . TRBJ2-1
CASSPTGTGNEKLFF TGTGCCAGTAGTCCAACCGGGACAGGGAATGAAAAACTGTTTTTT 15 TRBV25-1 TRBD1 TRBJ1-4
CASSTGTSGFDDNEQFF TGTGCCAGCAGCACCGGGACTAGCGGGTTTGACGACAATGAGCAGTTCTTC 17 TRBV9 TRBD2 TRBJ2-1
CASSSGLGTATQYF TGTGCCAGCAGCTCCGGCCTGGGGACTGCCACGCAGTATTTT 14 TRBV4-2 . TRBJ2-3